These T cell receptor beta chains were read from a single sample in a study of breast tumors, draining lymph nodes, adjacent tissues. One entry per CDR3 protein, called by TCRdb with MiXCR from the multiplex PCR reads. The table has about 200,000 distinct CDR3 sequences, less than 45% seen once. The specimen was axillary lymph node tissue. These receptors originate from a female donor with breast cancer. Some clones in this sample may be carry-over from other donors' samples. Both conserved end residues are part of each CDR3. D genes are given only for firm matches. A row's size may be missing; if present it is once, few, many or a size class.

D: TRBD1
J: TRBJ2-2
size: many
length: 16
V: TRBV5-1
CDR3: CASRRYRGQNTGELFF
DNA: TGCGCCAGCAGACGATACAGGGGCCAAAACACCGGGGAGCTGTTTTTT

D: TRBD1
J: TRBJ1-4
size: few
length: 17
V: TRBV6-1
CDR3: CASRKRTGGGTNEKLFF
DNA: TGTGCCAGCAGAAAACGGACAGGGGGAGGGACTAATGAAAAACTGTTTTTT

D: -
J: TRBJ1-2
size: many
length: 13
V: TRBV30
CDR3: CAWRNTQLNGYTF
DNA: TGTGCCTGGCGAAACACACAACTCAATGGCTACACCTTC

D: -
J: TRBJ2-2
size: -
length: 16
V: TRBV6-5
CDR3: CASSPEGERSSRELFF
DNA: TGTGCCAGCAGTCCCGAGGGGGAGAGGTCTTCCCGGGAGCTGTTTTTT

D: -
J: TRBJ2-3
size: many
length: 14
V: TRBV20-1
CDR3: CSARGRKRVDTQYF
DNA: TGCAGTGCTAGGGGTCGTAAGCGAGTGGATACGCAGTATTTT

D: -
J: TRBJ2-3
size: many
length: 16
V: TRBV6-6
CDR3: CASSLANSGSTDTQYF
DNA: TGTGCCAGCAGTTTAGCTAATAGCGGCAGCACAGATACGCAGTATTTT

D: TRBD1
J: TRBJ2-7
size: -
length: 14
V: TRBV5-1
CDR3: CASSRTGSAYEQYF
DNA: TGCGCCAGCAGCAGGACAGGTTCGGCCTACGAGCAGTACTTC

D: -
J: TRBJ2-7
size: many
length: 13
V: TRBV5-1
CDR3: CASSPLRTYEQYF
DNA: TGCGCCAGCAGCCCCCTGAGGACCTACGAGCAGTACTTC

D: -
J: TRBJ2-3
size: -
length: 13
V: TRBV20-1
CDR3: CSARPSGTDTQYF
DNA: TGCAGTGCTAGACCCAGCGGGACAGATACGCAGTATTTT

D: -
J: TRBJ1-3
size: many
length: 14
V: TRBV20-1
CDR3: CSARGGAGGNTIYF
DNA: TGCAGTGCTAGAGGGGGCGCGGGGGGAAACACCATATATTTT

D: -
J: TRBJ2-2
size: many
length: 12
V: TRBV20-1
CDR3: CSARRSTGELFF
DNA: TGCAGTGCTAGAAGGAGTACCGGGGAGCTGTTTTTT

D: -
J: TRBJ2-3
size: -
length: 14
V: TRBV20-1
CDR3: CSASSLFTADTQYF
DNA: TGCAGTGCCAGCAGCTTATTCACGGCAGATACGCAGTATTTT

D: -
J: TRBJ2-7
size: many
length: 13
V: TRBV10-3
CDR3: CAISERLANEQYF
DNA: TGTGCCATCAGTGAACGGCTAGCGAACGAGCAGTACTTC

D: -
J: TRBJ1-6
size: medium-sized
length: 12
V: TRBV12-3/TRBV12-4
CDR3: CASSLDDSPLHF
DNA: TGTGCCAGCAGTTTGGACGATTCACCCCTCCACTTT

D: TRBD2
J: TRBJ2-5
size: many
length: 15
V: TRBV7-7
CDR3: CASSLAAGGQETQYF
DNA: TGTGCTAGCAGCTTAGCGGCGGGAGGCCAAGAGACCCAGTACTTC

D: -
J: TRBJ2-7
size: -
length: 15
V: TRBV7-2
CDR3: CASTEPKGRRGEQYF
DNA: TGTGCCAGCACCGAGCCCAAGGGACGGAGAGGAGAGCAGTACTTC

D: -
J: TRBJ2-7
size: -
length: 14
V: TRBV10-3
CDR3: CAISEGGGAYEQYF
DNA: TGTGCCATCAGTGAGGGAGGGGGGGCCTACGAGCAGTACTTC

D: TRBD1
J: TRBJ1-5
size: many
length: 13
V: TRBV20-1
CDR3: CSASGTGNQPQHF
DNA: TGCAGTGCTAGTGGGACAGGGAATCAGCCCCAGCATTTT

D: -
J: TRBJ2-7
size: -
length: 14
V: TRBV15
CDR3: CATSSRGAGYEQYF
DNA: TGTGCCACCAGCAGCCGGGGCGCCGGGTACGAGCAGTACTTC

D: -
J: TRBJ1-5
size: -
length: 16
V: TRBV6-6
CDR3: CASSHGQGHSNQPQHF
DNA: TGTGCCAGCAGTCACGGTCAGGGACATAGCAATCAGCCCCAGCATTTT

D: -
J: TRBJ2-5
size: many
length: 11
V: TRBV29-1
CDR3: CSVDRSETQYF
DNA: TGCAGCGTTGATCGCAGCGAGACCCAGTACTTC

D: -
J: TRBJ2-2
size: many
length: 15
V: TRBV7-9
CDR3: CASSLLAPNTGELFF
DNA: TGTGCCAGCAGCTTACTAGCGCCTAACACCGGGGAGCTGTTTTTT

D: -
J: TRBJ2-1
size: -
length: 16
V: TRBV5-1
CDR3: CASSLSGTGIYNEQFF
DNA: TGCGCCAGCAGCTTGAGCGGGACAGGAATCTACAATGAGCAGTTCTTC

D: -
J: TRBJ2-7
size: -
length: 12
V: TRBV29-1
CDR3: CSLDVYTYEQYF
DNA: TGCAGCTTGGACGTCTATACCTACGAGCAGTACTTC

D: TRBD1
J: TRBJ2-3
size: -
length: 15
V: TRBV19
CDR3: CASSPQTGGADTQYF
DNA: TGTGCCAGTAGTCCACAGACAGGGGGAGCGGATACGCAGTATTTT

D: -
J: TRBJ1-5
size: many
length: 15
V: TRBV24-1
CDR3: CAVPPPGQSNQPQHF
DNA: TGTGCCGTCCCCCCCCCGGGTCAGAGCAATCAGCCCCAGCATTTT

D: -
J: TRBJ2-7
size: many
length: 14
V: TRBV10-3
CDR3: CAISAYTSSYEQYF
DNA: TGTGCCATCAGTGCCTACACTTCCTCCTACGAGCAGTACTTC

D: TRBD2
J: TRBJ2-5
size: once
length: 15
V: TRBV20-1
CDR3: CSAISVAGVIKTQYF
DNA: TGCAGTGCTATCAGCGTAGCGGGAGTCATAAAGACCCAGTACTTC